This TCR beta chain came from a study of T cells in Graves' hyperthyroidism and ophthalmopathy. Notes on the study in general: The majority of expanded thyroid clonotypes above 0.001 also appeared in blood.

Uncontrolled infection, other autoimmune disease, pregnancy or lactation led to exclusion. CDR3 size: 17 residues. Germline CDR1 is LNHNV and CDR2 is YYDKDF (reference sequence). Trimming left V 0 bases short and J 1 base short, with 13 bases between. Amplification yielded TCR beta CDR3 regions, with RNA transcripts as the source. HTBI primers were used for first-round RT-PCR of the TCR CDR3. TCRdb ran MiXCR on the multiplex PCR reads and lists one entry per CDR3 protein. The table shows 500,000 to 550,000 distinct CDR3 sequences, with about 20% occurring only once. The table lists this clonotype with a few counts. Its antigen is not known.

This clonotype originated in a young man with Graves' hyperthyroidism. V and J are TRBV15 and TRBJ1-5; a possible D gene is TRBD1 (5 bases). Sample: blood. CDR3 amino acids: CATSRDAGGGSNQPQHF. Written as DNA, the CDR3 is TGTGCCACCAGCAGAGATGCGGGGGGAGGGAGCAATCAGCCCCAGCATTTT. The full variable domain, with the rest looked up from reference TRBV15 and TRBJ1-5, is DAMVIQNPRYQVTQFGKPVTLSCSQTLNHNVMYWYQQKSSQAPKLLFHYYDKDFNNEADTPDNFQSRRPNTSFCFLDIRSPGLGDTAMYLCATSRDAGGGSNQPQHFGDGTRLSIL.